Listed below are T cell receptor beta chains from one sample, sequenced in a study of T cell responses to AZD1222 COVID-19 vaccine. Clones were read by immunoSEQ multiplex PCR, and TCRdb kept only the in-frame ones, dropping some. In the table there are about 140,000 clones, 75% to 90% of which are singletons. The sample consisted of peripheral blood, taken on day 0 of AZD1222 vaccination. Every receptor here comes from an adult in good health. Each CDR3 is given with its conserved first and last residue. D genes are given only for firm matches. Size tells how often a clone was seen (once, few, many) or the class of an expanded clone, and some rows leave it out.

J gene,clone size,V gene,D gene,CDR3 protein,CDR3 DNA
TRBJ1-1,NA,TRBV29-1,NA,CSVEGGGTEAFF,TGCAGCGTTGAAGGCGGAGGCACTGAAGCTTTCTTT
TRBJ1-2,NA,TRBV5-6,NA,CASKPEDYWGYTF,TGTGCCAGCAAACCGGAGGATTACTGGGGCTACACCTTC
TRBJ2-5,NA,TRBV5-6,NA,CASSLVAGTPSQETQYF,TGTGCCAGCAGCTTGGTGGCCGGGACTCCGTCCCAGGAGACCCAGTACTTC
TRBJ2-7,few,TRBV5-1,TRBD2,CASSWTSGSNYYEQYF,TGCGCCAGCAGCTGGACTAGCGGGAGTAACTACTACGAGCAGTACTTC
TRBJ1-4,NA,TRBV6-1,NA,CASSEGPSNEKLFF,TGTGCCAGCAGTGAAGGGCCGTCTAATGAAAAACTGTTTTTT
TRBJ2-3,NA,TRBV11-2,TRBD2,CASSGNRAGGSDTQYF,TGTGCCAGCAGCGGAAATCGTGCGGGAGGGTCGGATACGCAGTATTTT
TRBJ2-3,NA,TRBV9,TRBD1,CASSLGNQGATDTQYF,TGTGCCAGCAGCCTAGGAAACCAGGGGGCCACAGATACGCAGTATTTT
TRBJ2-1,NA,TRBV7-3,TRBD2,CASSLLAGGYNEQFF,TGTGCCAGCAGCCTACTAGCGGGAGGCTACAATGAGCAGTTCTTC
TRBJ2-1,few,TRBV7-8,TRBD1,CASSLGQGAVDEQFF,TGTGCCAGCAGCTTGGGACAGGGGGCCGTGGATGAGCAGTTCTTC
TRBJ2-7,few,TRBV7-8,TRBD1,CASSLGGQVPRSSYEQYF,TGTGCCAGCAGCTTAGGGGGACAGGTTCCGAGAAGCTCCTACGAGCAGTACTTC
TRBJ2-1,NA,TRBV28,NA,CASSDSSSYNEQFF,TGTGCCAGCAGTGATTCGAGCTCCTACAATGAGCAGTTCTTC
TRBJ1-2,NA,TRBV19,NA,CASSIGVGYTF,TGTGCCAGTAGTATTGGGGTTGGCTACACCTTC
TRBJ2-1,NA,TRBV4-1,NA,CASSQDGLWDEQFF,TGCGCCAGCAGCCAAGACGGCCTATGGGATGAGCAGTTCTTC